These 27 T cell receptor beta chains were sequenced from one sample in a study of T cells in Graves' hyperthyroidism and ophthalmopathy. Authors of the study amplified TCR beta CDR3 regions from RNA transcripts. The TCR CDR3 was amplified in a first-round RT-PCR using the HTBI primer set. Each CDR3 protein is one row after TCRdb ran MiXCR on the multiplex PCR reads. The table shows about half a million distinct CDR3 sequences, with roughly 21% occurring only once. Source material: blood. Receptor source: a man aged 40-55 years with Graves' ophthalmopathy.

This clonotype occurred many times. The chain combines TRBV28 with TRBJ2-1; 8 positions agree with TRBD1. The germline CDR1 and CDR2 sequences are MDHEN and SYDVKM. The junction had 9 bases not matched to a gene; V was cut back by 6 bases and J by 2 bases. The CDR3 runs to 16 residues. CDR3 bases: TGTGCCAGCAGCCAAGCCGGGACAGGCCCCTACAATGAGCAGTTCTTC. Protein product: CASSQAGTGPYNEQFF. Full variable domain (remainder filled in from reference TRBV28 and TRBJ2-1): DVKVTQSSRYLVKRTGEKVFLECVQDMDHENMFWYRQDPGLGLRLIYFSYDVKMKEKGDIPEGYSVSREKKERFSLILESASTNQTSMYLCASSQAGTGPYNEQFFGPGTRLTVL.

Ten or more counts support this clonotype. The chain uses TRBV7-6 and TRBJ2-5, with a possible D match to TRBD1 (6 bases). V shed 5 bases and J shed 9 bases, with 16 bases lying between them. Per germline, CDR1 SGHVS and CDR2 FNYEAQ. This CDR3 has 13 residues. The CDR3 reads CASSAELEGAQYF. CDR3 bases: TGTGCCAGCAGCGCCGAACTCGAGGGGGCCCAGTACTTC.

This chain uses TRBV7-9 with TRBJ1-2, with a weak D call TRBD1 (6 bases). CDR1 SEHNR and CDR2 FQNEAQ come from the germline V gene (reference sequence). V was clipped by 8 bases and J by 3 bases, with 13 bases between them. This CDR3 has 13 residues. DNA for the CDR3: TGTGCCAGCGGGAGGGGGGGGGACTATGGCTACACCTTC. Translation gives CASGRGGDYGYTF.

CDR3 nucleotides: TGCAGTGCTTCAACTAGCGGGTTTTTAGGCGAGCAGTACTTC. The encoded protein is CSASTSGFLGEQYF. V and J are TRBV20-1 and TRBJ2-7, with TRBD2 identical over 9 bases. Germline V lookup: CDR1 DFQATT, CDR2 SNEGSKA (reference sequence). This CDR3 contains 14 residues. Trimming removed 5 bases from V and 6 bases from J; junction bases left unmatched: 11.

This clonotype occurred a few times. The rearrangement uses TRBV18 and TRBJ2-4; D may be TRBD1 (6 bases). This CDR3 comprises 17 residues. Per the germline V gene, CDR1 is KGHSH and CDR2 is LQKENI. V was trimmed by 3 bases and J by 1 base, leaving 16 bases between them. The CDR3 bases are TGTGCCAGCTCACCCAGGACAGCAGTCTCGGCCAAAAACATTCAGTACTTC. Amino acid sequence: CASSPRTAVSAKNIQYF.

A remark on this clonotype: A much bigger clone sits one base away, suggesting this may be a read error. The V and J genes are TRBV7-2 and TRBJ2-7; D is possibly TRBD2 (6 bases). This CDR3 has 15 residues. From germline, CDR1 is SGHTA and CDR2 FQGNSA. The CDR3 loop is CAISLWGGPLDEQYF. The CDR3 bases are TGTGCCATCAGCTTATGGGGAGGCCCCCTGGACGAGCAGTACTTC.

The table lists this clonotype with many counts. The chain has TRBV5-1 and TRBJ2-3; the D gene is possibly TRBD2 (6 bases). Trimming left V 0 bases short and J 0 bases short, with 14 bases between. CDR1 SGHRS and CDR2 YFSETQ come from the germline V gene. The CDR3 spans 17 residues. As DNA, the CDR3 is TGCGCCAGCAGCTTGGAGGTGGCGGGAACTAGCACAGATACGCAGTATTTT. Protein: CASSLEVAGTSTDTQYF.

The chain links TRBV18 to TRBJ1-5; D gene unclear. The ends were cut back, 3 bases at V and 1 base at J, with 10 bases in the middle. Germline V gene data show CDR1 as KGHSH and CDR2 as LQKENI. The CDR3 loop spans 15 amino acids. The CDR3 DNA sequence: TGTGCCAGCTCACCTCTCTCAGAGAGCAATCAGCCCCAGCATTTT. Protein sequence: CASSPLSESNQPQHF.

This chain links TRBV30 with TRBJ2-5; TRBD1 agrees at 7 bases. Germline V gene data show CDR1 as GTSNPN and CDR2 as SVGIG (reference sequence). Trimming at V came to 2 bases and at J to 2 bases, leaving 2 bases not matched to a gene. The length of the CDR3 is 13 residues. The CDR3 sequence: CAWSRQGQETQYF. DNA for the CDR3: TGTGCCTGGAGTCGACAGGGACAAGAGACCCAGTACTTC.

This clonotype occurred many times. The rearrangement uses TRBV3-1 and TRBJ1-2, with D unclear. Trimming stripped 4 bases from V and 1 base from J, with 7 bases between. Germline loops: CDR1 LGHDT, CDR2 YNNKEL (reference sequence). CDR3 length: 13 amino acids. Written as DNA, the CDR3 is TGTGCCAGCAGCCGCCAAGTTAACTATGGCTACACCTTC. Its protein is CASSRQVNYGYTF.

This clonotype came up many times. The chain couples TRBV11-2 to TRBJ2-7, with TRBD2 as a possible D gene (6 bases). CDR1 is SGHAT and CDR2 is FQNNGV in the germline V gene. Trimming removed 1 base at V and 0 bases at J, with 10 bases between. The CDR3 totals 15 residues. CDR3 DNA sequence: TGTGCCAGCAGCTTAGGGGCTAGCGCCTCCTACGAGCAGTACTTC. Translation: CASSLGASASYEQYF.

The chain combines TRBV20-1 with TRBJ2-2; 7 bases are a match to TRBD1. The V gene's germline CDR1 is DFQATT and CDR2 SNEGSKA (reference sequence). The CDR3 consists of 13 residues. The V gene end was trimmed by 6 bases and the J gene end by 1 base; junction bases not matched to a gene: 2. CDR3 sequence: CSAWDRNTGELFF. CDR3 DNA sequence: TGCAGTGCGTGGGACAGGAACACCGGGGAGCTGTTTTTT.

For this clonotype: A read error may be the cause here, since a much bigger clone is one base away. The J gene is TRBJ2-1, the V gene TRBV30, with TRBD2 identical over 7 bases. The CDR3 is 13 amino acids. Germline lookup yields CDR1 GTSNPN and CDR2 SVGIG (reference sequence). In nucleotides, the CDR3 is TGTGCCCGGAGTAGCGGGTCTGGGAGTGAGCAGTTCTTC. Its translation: CARSSGSGSEQFF.

The CDR3 nucleotides read TGTGCCAGCAGGACAGGGGGTCGCCAGCCCCAGCATTTT. Translation gives CASRTGGRQPQHF. The chain employs TRBV6-1 and TRBJ1-5; 9 nucleotides align to TRBD1. The CDR3 runs 13 residues. The ends lost 6 bases at V and 7 bases at J; junction bases unmatched: 4. Germline V lookup: CDR1 MNHNS, CDR2 SASEGT.

This chain uses TRBV5-1 with TRBJ2-3; D is perhaps TRBD1 or TRBD2 (6 bases each). The length of the CDR3 is 17 residues. Germline CDR1 SGHRS, CDR2 YFSETQ. The V end was cut by 2 bases, the J end by 1 base, with 17 bases between. The CDR3 nucleotides are TGCGCCAGCAGCTTACGCCCAGGGGCTAGCGGCACAGATACGCAGTATTTT. Translating gives CASSLRPGASGTDTQYF.

The sample holds a few counts of this clonotype. This chain joins TRBV6-5 and TRBJ2-1; D remains unclear. Trimming left V 1 base short and J 11 bases short, with 12 bases between. Germline CDR1 and CDR2: MNHEY and SVGAGI. The CDR3 loop spans 13 amino acids. The CDR3 spells CASSYCPRPQQFF. CDR3 DNA: TGTGCCAGCAGTTACTGTCCTCGTCCTCAGCAGTTCTTC.

In this sample, this clonotype turned up a few times. The chain is built from TRBV19 and TRBJ2-1; TRBD2 agrees at 7 bases. Germline CDR1 and CDR2: LNHDA and SQIVND (reference sequence). Unmatched junction bases numbered 3, after V lost 1 base and J lost 3 bases. CDR3 size: 15 residues. CDR3 DNA: TGTGCCAGTAGTATAGGAACTAGCGACTACAATGAGCAGTTCTTC. Encoded protein: CASSIGTSDYNEQFF. Full variable domain (remainder filled in from reference TRBV19 and TRBJ2-1): DGGITQSPKYLFRKEGQNVTLSCEQNLNHDAMYWYRQDPGQGLRLIYYSQIVNDFQKGDIAEGYSVSREKKESFPLTVTSAQKNPTAFYLCASSIGTSDYNEQFFGPGTRLTVL.

This clonotype was seen a handful of times. The V call is TRBV6-2 or TRBV6-3, the J call TRBJ2-3; TRBD2 matches 14 bases. With V trimmed by 4 bases and J by 7 bases, 4 bases remained unmatched. The CDR3 length is 15 residues. The germline V gene encodes CDR1 MNHEY and CDR2 SVGEGT. CDR3 loop: CASSSTSGGAYTQYF. CDR3 sequence (DNA): TGTGCCAGCAGTTCGACTAGCGGGGGGGCATATACGCAGTATTTT.

This clonotype was detected only a few times. Given a much more abundant clone one base away, this may be a read error. This rearrangement joins TRBV3-1 to TRBJ2-7, with 7 bases identical to TRBD2. The CDR3 sequence is 16 residues long. Looked up from germline, CDR1 is LGHDT and CDR2 is YNNKEL (reference sequence). V shed 3 bases and J 4 bases; nucleotides not matched to a gene: 12. CDR3 sequence (DNA): TGTGCCAGCAGCCACTTGGGAGGGTCTAGCGGATACGAGCAGTACTTC. This translates into CASSHLGGSSGYEQYF.

This clonotype was seen a few times. This chain connects TRBV7-2 to TRBJ1-1; possible D gene TRBD1, 5 bases. Trimming took 5 bases from V and 7 from J, leaving 17 bases between them. CDR3 length: 14 amino acids. In germline, CDR1 is SGHTA, CDR2 FQGNSA. The chain's CDR3 is CASSLGPPKDEAFF. The CDR3 coding sequence is TGTGCCAGCAGCCTGGGGCCTCCCAAGGATGAAGCTTTCTTT.

This chain uses TRBV12-3 or TRBV12-4 with TRBJ1-3; D uncertain. This CDR3 is 17 amino acids long. V was trimmed by 2 bases and J by 0 bases, leaving 14 bases between them. This chain's CDR3 is CASSLTRRPSSGNTIYF. The CDR3 region has the DNA TGTGCCAGCAGTTTAACGAGGCGACCGAGCTCTGGAAACACCATATATTTT.

This clonotype has only a few counts. The V call is TRBV20-1, the J call TRBJ2-1, with 11 bases fitting TRBD2. J gave up 8 bases and V 6 bases, and 9 bases lay outside the gene matches. The CDR3 has 14 residues. In germline, CDR1 is DFQATT, CDR2 SNEGSKA (reference sequence). CDR3 nucleotide sequence: TGCAGTGCCGGGGCTAGCGGGGGGCCCCATGAGCAGTTCTTC. It specifies CSAGASGGPHEQFF.

The table lists this clonotype with a count of one. This CDR3 reads CASSYIGSEQPQHF. DNA of the CDR3: TGTGCCAGCAGTTACATAGGCAGTGAACAGCCCCAGCATTTT. The gene calls are TRBV6-2 or TRBV6-3 and TRBJ1-5; D is ambiguous. Germline CDR1 and CDR2: MNHEY and SVGEGT. The V gene lost 2 bases and the J gene lost 7 bases, with 12 bases spanning the gap. The CDR3 covers 14 residues.

In this sample, this clonotype turned up many times. The CDR3 DNA is TGTGCCAGCAGTGTCATCAGGGCGCGGAACACTGAAGCTTTCTTT. Translation gives CASSVIRARNTEAFF. The chain combines TRBV2 with TRBJ1-1; D is perhaps TRBD1 (5 bases). The CDR3 contains 15 residues. In germline, CDR1 is SNHLY, CDR2 FYNNEI. Trimming pared 4 bases from V and 1 base from J, leaving 13 bases between. The variable domain in full, with the rest retrieved from reference TRBV2 and TRBJ1-1, is EPEVTQTPSHQVTQMGQEVILRCVPISNHLYFYWYRQILGQKVEFLVSFYNNEISEKSEIFDDQFSVERPDGSNFTLKIRSTKLEDSAMYFCASSVIRARNTEAFFGQGTRLTVV.

The CDR3: CASSFRQGTGEAFF. The DNA for the CDR3 is TGTGCCAGCAGTTTTCGACAGGGGACAGGGGAAGCTTTCTTT. The J gene is TRBJ1-1, the V gene TRBV11-1, with TRBD1 matching over 9 bases. V gave up 6 bases and J gave up 8 bases; unmatched junction bases: 10. The CDR3 covers 14 residues. Germline values: CDR1 SGHAT, CDR2 FQDESV (reference sequence).

This clonotype has only a few counts. This chain joins TRBV5-6 and TRBJ2-7; a weak D match, TRBD2 (5 bases). V lost 4 bases to trimming and J lost 2 bases, with 13 bases between them. Germline V gives CDR1 SGHDT, CDR2 YYEEEE. This CDR3 spans 14 amino acids. CDR3 sequence: CASSPPGIPYEQYF. The CDR3 nucleotides are TGTGCCAGCAGCCCGCCCGGGATACCCTACGAGCAGTACTTC.

This clonotype has more than one count but fewer than ten. The V gene is TRBV28, the J gene TRBJ2-1; TRBD2 matches at 13 bases. CDR3 length equals 16 residues. Germline V gives CDR1 MDHEN, CDR2 SYDVKM. With V trimmed by 2 bases and J by 7 bases, 5 bases remained unmatched. In DNA form, the CDR3 reads TGTGCCAGCAGTTTACCCGGGACTAGCGGGGTGAATGAGCAGTTCTTC. This sequence encodes CASSLPGTSGVNEQFF.